Shown below are 8 T cell receptor beta chains from a single sample sequenced in a study of T-cell memory formation after mild COVID-19. TCRdb processed the 5' RACE reads anew with MiXCR; each CDR3 protein has one entry. The repertoire includes about 400,000 distinct CDR3 sequences, around an eighth of them detected once, and about 22% sits in the top ten. Sequenced material: PBMCs or a T cell subset sorted from them (not recorded which). These receptors were taken from a man younger than 30 who had mild COVID-19 (a few samples of this study predate the infection). Cell type and time point are not known.

This clonotype was picked up a small number of times. V usage is TRBV20-1 and J usage is TRBJ2-3; D ambiguous. CDR1 DFQATT and CDR2 SNEGSKA come from the germline V gene (reference sequence). V was trimmed by 5 bases and J by 2 bases, leaving 11 bases between them. The CDR3 has 13 amino acids. CDR3 protein: CSAHWTDTDTQYF. The DNA for the CDR3 is TGCAGTGCTCACTGGACCGACACAGATACGCAGTATTTT.

There are a few counts of this clonotype. The V call is TRBV12-3 or TRBV12-4, the J call TRBJ1-6; D unresolved. Trimming removed 4 bases at V and 9 bases at J, with 13 bases between. The CDR3 has 14 residues. Here the CDR3 DNA reads TGTGCCAGCAGTTACAACCCGAAGGGTTCACCCCTCCACTTT. Translation: CASSYNPKGSPLHF.

This clonotype appeared a few times. J is TRBJ1-5 and V is TRBV4-1; D not certain. This CDR3 comprises 15 residues. Germline loops: CDR1 MGHRA, CDR2 YSYEKL. V gave up 0 bases and J gave up 6 bases, with 12 bases separating them. The CDR3 protein is CASSQDGGVGQPQHF. The CDR3 DNA is TGCGCCAGCAGCCAAGATGGCGGGGTTGGTCAGCCCCAGCATTTT.

This clonotype was seen repeatedly, ten times or more. This rearrangement joins TRBV6-9 to TRBJ1-5, with D maybe TRBD1 (5 bases). This CDR3 is built from 16 residues. The V gene's germline CDR1 is MNHGY and CDR2 SVAAGI. Between the trimmed V and J ends, which lost 0 bases and 3 bases, there was a span of 12 bases. CDR3 nucleotides: TGTGCCAGCAGTTATTCGTTGGGGGACCCCAATCAGCCCCAGCATTTT. This codes for CASSYSLGDPNQPQHF.

The chain joins TRBV5-5 to TRBJ2-7; D not resolved. Per germline, CDR1 SGHKS and CDR2 YYEKEE (reference sequence). Between the trimmed V and J ends, which lost 0 bases and 4 bases, there was a span of 5 bases. CDR3 length equals 12 residues. The DNA of the CDR3 is TGTGCCAGCAGCTTGGAAACTTACGAGCAGTACTTC. It codes for CASSLETYEQYF.

This chain uses TRBV3-1 with TRBJ2-5; 7 bases align to TRBD2. Germline CDR1 and CDR2: LGHDT and YNNKEL (reference sequence). The junction had 7 bases not matched to a gene; V was cut back by 5 bases and J by 7 bases. The CDR3 spans 13 residues. The CDR3 reads CASSWDYQGTQYF. DNA for the CDR3: TGTGCCAGCAGCTGGGACTACCAGGGGACCCAGTACTTC.

The chain is built from TRBV27 and TRBJ2-7, with TRBD1 identical over 7 bases. V dropped 5 bases and J dropped 3; count of bases not matched to a gene: 10. The CDR3 has 15 residues. Per the germline V gene, CDR1 is MNHEY and CDR2 is SMNVEV (reference sequence). The CDR3 DNA follows: TGTGCCAGCAGTCAAAACAGGGGCAGCCTCTACGAGCAGTACTTC. It yields the protein CASSQNRGSLYEQYF.

This clonotype was counted at least ten times. Here the CDR3 reads CASSYRKNTEAFF. CDR3 nucleotides: TGTGCCAGCAGTTACCGGAAAAACACTGAAGCTTTCTTT. This chain connects TRBV6-5 to TRBJ1-1; D gene uncertain. Germline assignment: CDR1 MNHEY and CDR2 SVGAGI. The CDR3 loop spans 13 amino acids. V was trimmed by 2 bases and J by 2 bases, leaving 6 bases between them.